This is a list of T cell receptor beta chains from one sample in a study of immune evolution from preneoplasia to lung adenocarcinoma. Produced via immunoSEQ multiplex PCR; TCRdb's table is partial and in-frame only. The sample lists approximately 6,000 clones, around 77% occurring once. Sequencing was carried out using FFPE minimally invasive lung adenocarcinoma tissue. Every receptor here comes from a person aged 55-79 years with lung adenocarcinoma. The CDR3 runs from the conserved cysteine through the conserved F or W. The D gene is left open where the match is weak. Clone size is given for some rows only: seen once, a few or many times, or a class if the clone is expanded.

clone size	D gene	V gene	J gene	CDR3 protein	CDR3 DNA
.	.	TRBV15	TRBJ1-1	CATSTGMNTEAFF	TGTGCCACCAGCACTGGGATGAACACTGAAGCTTTCTTT
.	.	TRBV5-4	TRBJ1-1	CASSFPDGHTEAFF	TGTGCCAGCAGCTTTCCTGACGGTCACACTGAAGCTTTCTTT
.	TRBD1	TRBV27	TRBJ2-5	CASSSLGTAETQYF	TGTGCCAGCAGTTCCCTCGGGACAGCCGAGACCCAGTACTTC
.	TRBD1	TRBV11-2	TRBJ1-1	CASSPRTGGEGTEAFF	TGTGCCAGCAGCCCTAGGACAGGGGGCGAGGGCACTGAAGCTTTCTTT
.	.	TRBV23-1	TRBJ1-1	CASSQSGGEDTEAFF	TGCGCCAGCAGTCAATCGGGGGGCGAGGACACTGAAGCTTTCTTT
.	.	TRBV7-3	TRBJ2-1	CASSSLRGYEQFF	TGTGCCAGCAGCAGCTTAAGGGGATATGAGCAGTTCTTC
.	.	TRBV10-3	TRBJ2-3	CAISDVSADTQYF	TGTGCCATCAGTGACGTTTCGGCAGATACGCAGTATTTT
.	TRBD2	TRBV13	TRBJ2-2	CASGETSGRFLMGELFF	TGTGCCAGCGGGGAGACTAGCGGGAGATTTTTAATGGGGGAGCTGTTTTTT
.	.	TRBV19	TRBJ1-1	CASRPLYMNTEAFF	TGTGCCAGTCGCCCCTTATACATGAACACTGAAGCTTTCTTT
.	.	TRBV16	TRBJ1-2	CASSPLGTLTRGDYGYTF	TGTGCCAGCAGCCCACTAGGAACCCTAACTCGGGGCGACTATGGCTACACCTTC
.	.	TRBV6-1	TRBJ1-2	CASSERDRGLGPFYGYTF	TGTGCCAGCAGTGAAAGGGACCGCGGATTAGGCCCTTTCTATGGCTACACCTTC
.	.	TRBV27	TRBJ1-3	CASSPRTPFSGNTIYF	TGTGCCAGCAGTCCAAGGACCCCCTTCTCTGGAAACACCATATATTTT
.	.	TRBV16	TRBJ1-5	CASSPLGYSNQPQHF	TGTGCCAGCAGCCCCCTGGGTTATAGCAATCAGCCCCAGCATTTT
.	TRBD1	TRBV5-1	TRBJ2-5	CASSGTGVQETQYF	TGCGCCAGCAGCGGGACAGGGGTACAAGAGACCCAGTACTTC
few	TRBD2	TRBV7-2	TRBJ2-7	CASSLELAAAYEQYF	TGTGCCAGCAGCTTAGAACTAGCGGCCGCCTACGAGCAGTACTTC
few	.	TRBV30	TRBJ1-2	CAWSGGYGYTF	TGTGCCTGGAGTGGGGGTTATGGCTACACCTTC
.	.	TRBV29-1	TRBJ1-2	CSVDSPTHHYGYTF	TGCAGCGTTGATAGCCCTACTCATCACTATGGCTACACCTTC
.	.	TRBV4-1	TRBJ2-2	CASSQDFRQVGAGELFF	TGCGCCAGCAGCCAAGATTTCCGACAGGTGGGCGCCGGGGAGCTGTTTTTT
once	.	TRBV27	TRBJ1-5	CASSLGGQGSNQPQHF	TGTGCCAGCAGTTTAGGTGGCCAGGGGAGCAATCAGCCCCAGCATTTT
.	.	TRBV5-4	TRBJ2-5	CASSFPDSQETQYF	TGTGCCAGCAGCTTCCCGGACAGCCAAGAGACCCAGTACTTC
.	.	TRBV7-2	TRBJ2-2	CASSSRTSGELFF	TGTGCCAGCAGCTCACGGACCTCCGGGGAGCTGTTTTTT
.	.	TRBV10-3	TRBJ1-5	CAAGEDNQPQHF	TGTGCCGCAGGAGAGGACAATCAGCCCCAGCATTTT
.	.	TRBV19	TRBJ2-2	CASSPTGLTGELFF	TGTGCCAGTAGCCCTACAGGGTTGACCGGGGAGCTGTTTTTT
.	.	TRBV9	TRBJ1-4	CASSARGGAFNEKLFF	TGTGCCAGCAGCGCTCGGGGAGGGGCCTTCAATGAAAAACTGTTTTTT
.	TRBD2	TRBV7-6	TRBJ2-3	CASSLGAGDPQDTQYF	TGTGCCAGCAGCTTAGGAGCGGGAGATCCACAAGATACGCAGTATTTT
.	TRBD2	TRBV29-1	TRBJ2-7	CSVALTGGIEQYF	TGCAGCGTCGCTTTAACGGGGGGAATTGAGCAGTACTTC
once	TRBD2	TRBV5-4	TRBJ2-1	CASSLGREYNEQFF	TGTGCCAGCAGCTTGGGGCGGGAGTACAATGAGCAGTTCTTC
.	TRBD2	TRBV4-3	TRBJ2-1	CASSHLAGGGNEQFF	TGCGCCAGCAGCCACCTAGCGGGAGGGGGCAATGAGCAGTTCTTC
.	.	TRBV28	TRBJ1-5	CASRLGVWRPQHF	TGTGCCAGCAGGTTAGGTGTCTGGAGGCCCCAGCATTTT
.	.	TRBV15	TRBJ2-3	CATSRALGATDTQYF	TGTGCCACCAGCAGAGCCCTGGGGGCGACAGATACGCAGTATTTT
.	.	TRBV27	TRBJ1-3	CASRGDFISGNTIYF	TGTGCCAGCAGAGGAGACTTTATCTCTGGAAACACCATATATTTT
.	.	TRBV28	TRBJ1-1	CASGSGTSNTEAFF	TGTGCCAGCGGATCCGGGACATCCAACACTGAAGCTTTCTTT
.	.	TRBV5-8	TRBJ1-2	CASSSLRGPQGNYGYTF	TGTGCCAGCAGCTCACTCCGGGGTCCCCAAGGGAACTATGGCTACACCTTC
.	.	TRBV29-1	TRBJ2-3	CSVEAPQGVRTDTQYF	TGCAGCGTTGAAGCCCCCCAAGGAGTAAGAACAGATACGCAGTATTTT
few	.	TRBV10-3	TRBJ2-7	CAISDERRGSYEQYF	TGTGCCATCAGTGATGAGCGGAGGGGCTCCTACGAGCAGTACTTC
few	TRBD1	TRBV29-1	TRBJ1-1	CSDDTGVNGWNTEAFF	TGCAGCGATGACACAGGGGTGAATGGATGGAACACTGAAGCTTTCTTT
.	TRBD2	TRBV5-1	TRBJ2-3	CASSPRLAVRGDTQYF	TGCGCCAGCAGCCCCCGCCTAGCGGTTCGGGGAGATACGCAGTATTTT
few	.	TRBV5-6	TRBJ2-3	CASSLRGGPDTQYF	TGTGCCAGCAGCTTGCGAGGAGGGCCTGATACGCAGTATTTT
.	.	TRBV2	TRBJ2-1	CATRGTPSYNEQFF	TGTGCCACCAGGGGGACTCCATCCTACAATGAGCAGTTCTTC
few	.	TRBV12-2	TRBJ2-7	CASRLNIGGEGTSSYEQYF	TGTGCAAGTCGCTTAAACATTGGGGGGGAGGGGACATCCTCCTACGAGCAGTACTTC
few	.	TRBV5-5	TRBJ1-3	CASSLDSVSGNTIYF	TGTGCCAGCAGCTTAGACAGCGTTTCTGGAAACACCATATATTTT
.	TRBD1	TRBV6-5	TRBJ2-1	CASRRQGDYNEQFF	TGTGCCAGCAGGCGACAGGGGGACTACAATGAGCAGTTCTTC
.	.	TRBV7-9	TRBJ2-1	CASSLWHANSQQFF	TGTGCCAGCAGCTTATGGCACGCGAACTCGCAACAGTTCTTC
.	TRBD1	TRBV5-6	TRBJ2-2	CASSLVQGTGELFF	TGTGCCAGCAGCCTGGTACAGGGGACCGGGGAGCTGTTTTTT
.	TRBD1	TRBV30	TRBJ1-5	CAWSVGTGENQPQHF	TGTGCCTGGAGTGTGGGGACAGGCGAAAATCAGCCCCAGCATTTT
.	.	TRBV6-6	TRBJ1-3	CASPAGSGNTIYF	TGTGCCAGCCCGGCGGGTTCTGGAAACACCATATATTTT
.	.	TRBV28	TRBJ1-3	CAGQLGWAIYF	TGTGCCGGTCAATTAGGGTGGGCCATATATTTT
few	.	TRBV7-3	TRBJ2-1	CASSFLASPLNEQFF	TGTGCCAGCAGCTTCCTAGCGTCTCCCCTAAATGAGCAGTTCTTC
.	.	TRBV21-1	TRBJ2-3	CASSSPAPELAGGTDTQYF	TGTGCCAGCAGCAGCCCCGCCCCCGAGTTAGCGGGTGGCACAGATACGCAGTATTTT
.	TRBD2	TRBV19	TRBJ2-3	CASSSSGRAGDTQYF	TGTGCCAGTAGTTCTAGCGGGAGGGCCGGAGATACGCAGTATTTT
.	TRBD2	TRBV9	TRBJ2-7	CASSVDLAAEQYF	TGTGCCAGCAGCGTAGACCTAGCGGCCGAGCAGTACTTC
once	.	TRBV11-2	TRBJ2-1	CASSKFNEQFF	TGTGCCAGCAGCAAATTCAATGAGCAGTTCTTC
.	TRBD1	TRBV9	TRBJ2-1	CASSFGDVTGYGEQFF	TGTGCCAGCAGCTTCGGAGATGTGACAGGGTACGGTGAGCAGTTCTTC
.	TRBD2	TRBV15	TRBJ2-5	CATSRGLNLAGGQETQYF	TGTGCCACCAGCAGAGGTTTGAATCTAGCGGGAGGTCAAGAGACCCAGTACTTC
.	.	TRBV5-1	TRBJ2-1	CASRKDGAGLADNEQFF	TGCGCCAGCAGGAAGGACGGGGCGGGGCTCGCTGACAATGAGCAGTTCTTC
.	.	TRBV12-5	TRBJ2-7	CASGVNAGEQYF	TGTGCTAGTGGAGTCAACGCGGGCGAGCAGTACTTC
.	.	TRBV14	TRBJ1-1	CASSQGGYTEAFF	TGTGCCAGCAGCCAAGGTGGATACACTGAAGCTTTCTTT
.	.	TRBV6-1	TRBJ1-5	CASSEDSRQPQHF	TGTGCCAGCAGTGAAGACAGTCGTCAGCCCCAGCATTTT
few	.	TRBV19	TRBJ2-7	CASILFCTQGLSYEQYF	TGTGCCAGTATACTTTTTTGTACGCAGGGCCTCTCCTACGAGCAGTACTTC
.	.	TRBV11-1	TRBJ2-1	CASSLFGTPLGNEQFF	TGTGCCAGCAGCTTATTTGGGACCCCTCTTGGCAATGAGCAGTTCTTC